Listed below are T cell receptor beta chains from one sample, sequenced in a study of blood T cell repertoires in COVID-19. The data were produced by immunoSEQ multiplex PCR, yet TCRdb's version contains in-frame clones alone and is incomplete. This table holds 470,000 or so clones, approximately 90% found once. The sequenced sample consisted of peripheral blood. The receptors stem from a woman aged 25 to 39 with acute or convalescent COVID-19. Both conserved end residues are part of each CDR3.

CDR3: CTSSQADREQSGELFF
J: TRBJ2-2
V: TRBV1

CDR3: CASSLSAPGGGNQPQHF
J: TRBJ1-5
V: TRBV27

CDR3: CASVFETGEGGYTF
J: TRBJ1-2
V: TRBV2

CDR3: CSVGKDLSEAFF
J: TRBJ1-1
V: TRBV29-1

CDR3: CATSESHSGYEQYF
J: TRBJ2-7
V: TRBV24-1

CDR3: CSASDSGGIQETQYF
J: TRBJ2-5
V: TRBV20-1

CDR3: CASSLNAIAYEQYF
J: TRBJ2-7
V: TRBV5-1

CDR3: CASSDRGRETQYF
J: TRBJ2-5
V: TRBV6-1

CDR3: CASSQDRGGETQYF
J: TRBJ2-5
V: TRBV4-1

CDR3: CASQNQRGVADTQYF
J: TRBJ2-3
V: TRBV19

CDR3: CASSQGISGAQETQYF
J: TRBJ2-5
V: TRBV3-1/TRBV3-2

CDR3: CASSPSGIANYGYTF
J: TRBJ1-2
V: TRBV7-2

CDR3: CASSPGTGGVYGYTF
J: TRBJ1-2
V: TRBV7-8

CDR3: CAWSRLAGETQYF
J: TRBJ2-5
V: TRBV30

CDR3: CASSQLDRDTTQYF
J: TRBJ2-3
V: TRBV4-1

CDR3: CASSPAQTKPQHF
J: TRBJ1-5
V: TRBV18

CDR3: CATLSGKTYEQYF
J: TRBJ2-7
V: TRBV10-3

CDR3: CASSSLFLAEAFF
J: TRBJ1-1
V: TRBV12-3/TRBV12-4

CDR3: CSVHRTGEAFF
J: TRBJ1-1
V: TRBV29-1

CDR3: CASRPTGGLWDEQFF
J: TRBJ2-1
V: TRBV4-1

CDR3: CASSQAQGGETF
J: TRBJ1-2
V: TRBV3-1/TRBV3-2

CDR3: CASSISQGSNQPQHF
J: TRBJ1-5
V: TRBV19

CDR3: CASMEMASGANVLTF
J: TRBJ2-6
V: TRBV6-5

CDR3: CASSQGGQGARKLFF
J: TRBJ1-4
V: TRBV3-1/TRBV3-2

CDR3: CASSLEDRGYEQYF
J: TRBJ2-7
V: TRBV5-1

CDR3: CASSPLAGINTGELFF
J: TRBJ2-2
V: TRBV7-7

CDR3: CSASLLGGYTF
J: TRBJ1-2
V: TRBV20-1

CDR3: CASSRDRGGEKLFF
J: TRBJ1-4
V: TRBV2

CDR3: CASSDSGVGNEQFF
J: TRBJ2-1
V: TRBV19

CDR3: CASKTGGTGELFF
J: TRBJ2-2
V: TRBV27

CDR3: CASADRANQPQHF
J: TRBJ1-5
V: TRBV19

CDR3: CASSTLAGGLNEQFF
J: TRBJ2-1
V: TRBV6-5

CDR3: CATTGGPYEQYF
J: TRBJ2-7
V: TRBV28

CDR3: CASSLDRETQYF
J: TRBJ2-5
V: TRBV5-6

CDR3: CASSEAGTARTQYF
J: TRBJ2-5
V: TRBV6-1

CDR3: CASREAFSDTQYF
J: TRBJ2-3
V: TRBV5-1

CDR3: CAILQTQGAGANVLTF
J: TRBJ2-6
V: TRBV10-2

CDR3: CASSRNAGQETQYF
J: TRBJ2-5
V: TRBV7-7